A single sample is the source of the 13 T cell receptor beta chains below, sequenced in a study of cytomegalovirus exposure and HLA in healthy donors. PCR used 60 Vbeta primers and 13 Jbeta primers. TCRdb keeps only in-frame clones here, not all; method: immunoSEQ multiplex PCR. Among around 150,000 clones listed, 60% to 70% were seen once. The sequenced sample consisted of PBMCs. Receptor source: an older woman in good health and CMV-seropositive.

The rearrangement uses TRBV9 and TRBJ2-2; TRBD2 matches 7 bases. Trimming at V came to 0 bases and at J to 4 bases, leaving 6 bases not matched to a gene. Germline V gives CDR1 SGDLS, CDR2 YYNGEE. The CDR3 extends over 16 amino acids. For the CDR3, the DNA is TGTGCCAGCAGCGTAGAGGCTAGCGGATTCACCGGGGAGCTGTTTTTT. Translating gives CASSVEASGFTGELFF.

The chain is built from TRBV7-9 and TRBJ1-1, with 8 nucleotides matching TRBD1. V dropped 5 bases and J dropped 3; count of bases not matched to a gene: 5. CDR3 length: 14 amino acids. Germline V gives CDR1 SEHNR, CDR2 FQNEAQ (reference sequence). CDR3 amino acids: CASSTTGADTEAFF. The DNA for the CDR3 is TGTGCCAGCAGCACGACAGGGGCGGACACTGAAGCTTTCTTT. Full variable domain (missing parts from reference TRBV7-9 and TRBJ1-1): DTGVSQNPRHKITKRGQNVTFRCDPISEHNRLYWYRQTLGQGPEFLTYFQNEAQLEKSRLLSDRFSAERPKGSFSTLEIQRTEQGDSAMYLCASSTTGADTEAFFGQGTRLTVV.

This clone was counted a few times. The chain is built from TRBV5-1 and TRBJ2-7; possibly TRBD1 for D (6 bases). The germline V gene has CDR1 SGHRS and CDR2 YFSETQ. The CDR3 is 16 amino acids. Between the trimmed V and J ends, which lost 4 bases and 0 bases, there was a span of 17 bases. The CDR3 region is CASSPPGTLSSYEQYF. In DNA form, the CDR3 reads TGCGCCAGCAGCCCTCCCGGGACATTGAGCTCCTACGAGCAGTACTTC.

The sample holds a few counts of this clone. The chain recombines TRBV2 with TRBJ1-4; possibly TRBD1 for D (6 bases). Germline CDR1 SNHLY, CDR2 FYNNEI. CDR3 length equals 14 residues. The V end was cut by 7 bases, the J end by 3 bases, with 12 bases between. CDR3 nucleotide sequence: TGTGCCAGCACCCAAGGGGGGGCTAATGAAAAACTGTTTTTT. It specifies CASTQGGANEKLFF. The full variable domain, completed using reference TRBV2 and TRBJ1-4, is EPEVTQTPSHQVTQMGQEVILRCVPISNHLYFYWYRQILGQKVEFLVSFYNNEISEKSEIFDDQFSVERPDGSNFTLKIRSTKLEDSAMYFCASTQGGANEKLFFGSGTQLSVL.

This clone was seen a few times. The rearrangement joins TRBV5-1 to TRBJ2-1, with TRBD2 identical over 12 bases. CDR3 length equals 15 residues. V lost 5 bases and J lost 5; bases outside the gene matches: 5. CDR1 is SGHRS, CDR2 YFSETQ, per germline. The CDR3 reads CASRSRLAGDNEQFF. As DNA, the CDR3 is TGCGCCAGCAGATCCAGACTAGCGGGAGACAATGAGCAGTTCTTC.

This clone was recorded a few times. The rearrangement links TRBV6-5 to TRBJ1-1; TRBD1 matches at 8 bases. This CDR3 has 15 residues. Germline assignment: CDR1 MNHEY and CDR2 SVGAGI. V lost 5 bases, J lost 4 bases, and 9 bases stayed unmatched. CDR3 nucleotides: TGTGCCAGCAGTAAGGCAGGGGGCGGTGGCACTGAAGCTTTCTTT. The encoded protein is CASSKAGGGGTEAFF.

The chain recombines TRBV18 with TRBJ2-2, with TRBD1 matching over 10 bases. The V segment lost 3 bases and the J segment 6 bases; nucleotides outside the gene matches: 1. The CDR3 is 14 amino acids. CDR1 KGHSH and CDR2 LQKENI come from the germline V gene. The CDR3 nucleotides read TGTGCCAGCTCACCGGGACAGGGGTCCGGGGAGCTGTTTTTT. Translated: CASSPGQGSGELFF.

The J gene is TRBJ2-7, the V gene TRBV11-2; 8 nucleotides agree with TRBD2. V lost 5 bases, J lost 7 bases, and 4 bases stayed unmatched. The CDR3 contains 12 residues. The germline V gene encodes CDR1 SGHAT and CDR2 FQNNGV. Here the CDR3 DNA reads TGTGCCAGCAGCCCGGCGGGGGGAGAGCAGTACTTC. It translates to CASSPAGGEQYF.

This sequence joins TRBV7-6 and TRBJ2-5; a possible D gene is TRBD1 (6 bases). Germline assignment: CDR1 SGHVS and CDR2 FNYEAQ. The CDR3 spans 14 residues. V lost 3 bases and J lost 5, with 13 bases in between. The CDR3 loop reads CASSFVQGWETQYF. The CDR3 DNA is TGTGCCAGCAGCTTTGTTCAGGGGTGGGAGACCCAGTACTTC. Using reference TRBV7-6 and TRBJ2-5 for the parts outside the CDR3, the full variable domain is GAGVSQSPRYKVTKRGQDVALRCDPISGHVSLYWYRQALGQGPEFLTYFNYEAQQDKSGLPNDRFSAERPEGSISTLTIQRTEQRDSAMYRCASSFVQGWETQYFGPGTRLLVL.

This clone was detected only once. The chain couples TRBV6-1 to TRBJ2-5; weak D call: TRBD2 (5 bases). Trimming stripped 3 bases from V and 1 base from J, with 12 bases between. The CDR3 runs 15 residues. Germline CDR1 and CDR2: MNHNS and SASEGT. The CDR3: CASSDGVVGQETQYF. The CDR3 DNA is TGTGCCAGCAGTGACGGGGTAGTAGGCCAAGAGACCCAGTACTTC.

In this sample, this clone turned up a few times. This chain joins TRBV28 and TRBJ2-5, with a possible D match to TRBD1 (5 bases). Germline V gene data show CDR1 as MDHEN and CDR2 as SYDVKM. The V gene lost 5 bases and the J gene lost 5 bases, with 18 bases spanning the gap. The CDR3 has 15 amino acids. CDR3: CASSGVRGSGETQYF. The CDR3 nucleotides read TGTGCCAGCAGTGGAGTTAGGGGCTCTGGGGAGACCCAGTACTTC.

The gene calls are TRBV27 and TRBJ1-2; 7 bases align to TRBD1. Looked up from germline, CDR1 is MNHEY and CDR2 is SMNVEV (reference sequence). V lost 6 bases and J lost 8; bases outside the gene matches: 9. The CDR3 is 13 amino acids. CDR3 protein: CASSRNRGGGYTF. The CDR3 nucleotides read TGTGCCAGCAGCCGCAACAGGGGCGGGGGCTACACCTTC.

The chain couples TRBV4-2 to TRBJ2-1; 9 bases are shared with TRBD2. CDR1 LGHNA and CDR2 YNFKEQ come from the germline V gene. Trimming took 2 bases from V and 0 from J; bases not matched to a gene: 14. This CDR3 contains 20 residues. The CDR3, as DNA: TGTGCCAGCAGCCAATGGGGACCGGGACTAGCAGAAACCTCCTACAATGAGCAGTTCTTC. Translated: CASSQWGPGLAETSYNEQFF.